This section outlines one TCR beta chain sequence together with its context. This clone was recorded only once. This receptor's antigen is unknown. No base qualities exist here, and no much larger clone lies one base off it. The entry originates in a study of shared clonotypes between healthy human individuals (dated by TCRdb to 2020 to 2022). With respect to the entire study: Three men and a couple of women, aged 18 to 49 years, made up the cohort. For each donor, CD4 naive and CD4 memory were each given three plates, CD8 naive was given two plates, and CD8 memory was given one plate. To estimate repertoire size and how much clonotype sharing occurs between individuals, the study deeply sequenced the blood TCR repertoires of 5 or 6 healthy adults. Libraries were prepared and TCR repertoires were sequenced by different laboratories using diverse techniques, in order to increase sequencing depth and limit assay-specific biases. Each donor's leukapheresis produced roughly between roughly 0.9 and 9 billion PBMCs.

TCR CDR3 regions were amplified from genomic DNA by multiplex PCR using the deep immunoSEQ assay. Genomic DNA extracted from each cell subset was distributed evenly over all wells of several immunoSEQ 96-well plates, and each plate served as one replicate. Each replicate PCR for sorted subsets received 150 to 250 ng genomic DNA, equal to tens of thousands of T cell genomes. Purified libraries were quantified with a Qubit 3.0 fluorometer, sized on a Bioanalyzer 2100, and re-quantified with the KAPA Library Quantification kit. Every immunoSEQ 96-well plate was sequenced on a separate single-read 150-cycle Illumina NextSeq 550 flow cell. Regarding the original processing steps: The immunoSEQ output contained only junctional sequences without quality scores, so filtering could not match that applied to full-length reads. Sequences were annotated with PyIR, a Python wrapper for IgBLAST v1.9, and V/J genes and CDR3 were assigned using IMGT germline references. Reads were filtered out if the reads had weak V/J assignments (E-value above 1e-6), no CDR3, stop codons, out-of-frame junctions, or ambiguous translated residues. V3J clonotypes were defined as sequences sharing an identical inferred V gene, J gene, and CDR3 amino acid sequence. Percentage overlap between repertoires was computed as shared unique clonotypes divided by the size of the smaller repertoire. Three approaches were used to assess repertoire richness: RTK rarefaction, the Chao1 estimator, and Recon v2.1 estimates of unobserved clonotypes. Generation probabilities were computed with OLGA for all TCRbeta clonotypes obtained by the gDNA method from several donors. In TCRdb, the immuneACCESS table is reduced to in-frame sequences with V and J assigned. These tables do not hold every clone; where another copy was compared, an unresolved V gene accounts for under half, and the others remain unexplained. V, J and clone size are taken as reported in that table, and D and trimming were inferred from the DNA itself. This sample has about 1.5 million clones in its table, and nearly 99% of those were observed once. The ten top clones hold roughly 0.4% of the sample.

The study at large found these results: Naive subsets generally had larger estimated clonotype richness than memory subsets did. Clonotypes shared by all four sorted-subset donors showed higher generation probabilities than non-shared clonotypes. Because the study included only a small number of donors, the genetic and exposure-history diversity represented was limited. Sampling was restricted to blood, and TCR repertoires in tissue are likely to differ from TCR repertoires in blood. Across a few donors, approximately 5% of naive CD4, roughly 3.5% of naive CD8, about 2% of memory CD4, and approximately 0.4% of memory CD8 clonotypes were shared. Incomplete sequencing was indicated by rarefaction of sorted-subset datasets, despite the large sequencing depth. Pairwise subsampling led to the expectation that sequencing depth would affect the degree of clonotype sharing among donors.

Donors were healthy HIV-negative adults with no recently reported acute infections or vaccinations. Every donor was a Caucasian adult living in Nashville, Tennessee, USA. CD4+ T cells were enriched by magnetic negative selection, after which naive cells were positively selected on CD45RA and the negative fraction was taken as the memory subset. Blood was collected by leukapheresis, and PBMCs were isolated by Ficoll-Histopaque density gradient centrifugation and then cryopreserved in liquid nitrogen vapor phase. Analytical flow cytometry was used to check the purity and quantity of each magnetically sorted T cell population. Genomic DNA was isolated from every sorted fraction and measured by UV absorbance on a Nanodrop 2000c. This sequence originates from a man younger than 40 in good health. Sequencing was carried out using naive CD4+ T cells sorted from blood. Sample cell subset or site, as interpreted from the label and publication: CD45RA+ positively selected.

The CDR3 region: CASRGTSGSRTDTQYF. The sequenced DNA is TGTGCCAGCAGGGGAACTAGCGGGAGTCGCACAGATACGCAGTATTTT. In this chain, TRBV11-2 is recombined with TRBJ2-3; 11 bases in between match TRBD2. The germline V and J ends show losses of 6 bases and 1 base respectively, and no gene match explains 6 bases of the junction. The CDR3 covers 16 residues, taking in both the cysteine and the phenylalanine. Here the CDR3 DNA is all that survives: 48 bases in frame from base 1. Reading the germline V gene gives CDR1 SGHAT and CDR2 FQNNGV. Joined to the reference TRBV11-2 and TRBJ2-3 proteins, this CDR3 gives the full variable domain: EAGVAQSPRYKIIEKRQSVAFWCNPISGHATLYWYQQILGQGPKLLIQFQNNGVVDDSQLPKDRFSAERLKGVDSTLKIQPAKLEDSAVYLCASRGTSGSRTDTQYFGPGTRLTVL.